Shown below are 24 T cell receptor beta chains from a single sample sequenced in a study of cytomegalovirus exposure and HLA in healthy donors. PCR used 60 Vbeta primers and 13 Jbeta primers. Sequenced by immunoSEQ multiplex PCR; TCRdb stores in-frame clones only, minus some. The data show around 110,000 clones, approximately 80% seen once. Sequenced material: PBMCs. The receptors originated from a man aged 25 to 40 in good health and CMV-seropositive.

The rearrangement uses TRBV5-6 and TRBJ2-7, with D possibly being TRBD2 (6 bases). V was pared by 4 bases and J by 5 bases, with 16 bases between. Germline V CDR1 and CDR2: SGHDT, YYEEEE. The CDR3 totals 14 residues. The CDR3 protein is CASSRLGRIDEQYF. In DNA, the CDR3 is TGTGCCAGCAGCAGACTAGGGAGGATTGACGAGCAGTACTTC.

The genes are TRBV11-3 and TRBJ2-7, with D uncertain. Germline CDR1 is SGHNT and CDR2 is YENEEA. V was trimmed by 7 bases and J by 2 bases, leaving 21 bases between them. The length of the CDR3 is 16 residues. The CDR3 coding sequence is TGTGCCAGCACCTTTCTGGCCCCGGGTCTAACCTACGAGCAGTACTTC. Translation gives CASTFLAPGLTYEQYF.

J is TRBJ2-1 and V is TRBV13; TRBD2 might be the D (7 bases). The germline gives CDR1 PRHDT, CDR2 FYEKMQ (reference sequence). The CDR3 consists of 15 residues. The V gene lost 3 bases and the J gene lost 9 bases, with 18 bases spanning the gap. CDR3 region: CASSLGGASGGEQFF. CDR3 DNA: TGTGCCAGCAGCTTGGGGGGGGCCTCGGGAGGTGAGCAGTTCTTC.

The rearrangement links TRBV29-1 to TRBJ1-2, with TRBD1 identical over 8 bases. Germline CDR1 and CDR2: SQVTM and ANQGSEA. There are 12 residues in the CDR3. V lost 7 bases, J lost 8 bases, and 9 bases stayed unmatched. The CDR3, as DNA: TGCAGCGCCCTGATCGACAGGGGAGGCTACACCTTC. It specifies CSALIDRGGYTF.

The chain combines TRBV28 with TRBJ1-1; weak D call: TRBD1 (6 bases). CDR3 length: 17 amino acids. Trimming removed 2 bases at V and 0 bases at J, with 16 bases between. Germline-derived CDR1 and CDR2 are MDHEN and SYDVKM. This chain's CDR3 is CASSLGGGGEMNTEAFF. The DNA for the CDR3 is TGTGCCAGCAGTTTAGGCGGGGGCGGGGAGATGAACACTGAAGCTTTCTTT.

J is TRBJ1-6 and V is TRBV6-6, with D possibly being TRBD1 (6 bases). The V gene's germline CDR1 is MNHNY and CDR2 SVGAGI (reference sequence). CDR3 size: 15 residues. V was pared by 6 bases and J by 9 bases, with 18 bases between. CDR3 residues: CASRIGGGEISPLHF. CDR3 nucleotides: TGTGCCAGCAGAATAGGGGGAGGGGAAATTTCACCCCTCCACTTT.

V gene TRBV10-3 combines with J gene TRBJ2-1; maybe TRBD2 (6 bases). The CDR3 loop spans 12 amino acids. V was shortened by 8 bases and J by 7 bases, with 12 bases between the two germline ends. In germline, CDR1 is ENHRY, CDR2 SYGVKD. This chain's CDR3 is CAISSGRNEQFF. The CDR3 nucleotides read TGTGCCATCTCTTCGGGGAGGAATGAGCAGTTCTTC.

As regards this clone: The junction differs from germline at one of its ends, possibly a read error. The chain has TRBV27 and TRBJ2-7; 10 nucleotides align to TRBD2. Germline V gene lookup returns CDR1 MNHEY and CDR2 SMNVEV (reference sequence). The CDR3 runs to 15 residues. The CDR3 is CAGSFSSGRNDEQYF. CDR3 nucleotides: TGTGCCGGCAGTTTTTCTAGCGGGAGAAACGACGAGCAGTACTTC.

The CDR3 loop reads CASRGIDRLGGYTF. The CDR3 bases are TGTGCCAGCAGGGGGATAGACAGGCTCGGTGGCTACACCTTC. The chain links TRBV28 to TRBJ1-2; tentative D call: TRBD1 (6 bases). The CDR3 extends over 14 amino acids. In germline, CDR1 is MDHEN, CDR2 SYDVKM. Trimming removed 6 bases at V and 7 bases at J, with 18 bases between.

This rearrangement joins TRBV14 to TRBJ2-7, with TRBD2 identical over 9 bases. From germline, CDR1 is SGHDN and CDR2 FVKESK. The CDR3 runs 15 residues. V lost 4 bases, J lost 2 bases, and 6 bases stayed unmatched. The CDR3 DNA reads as TGTGCCAGCAGCCGGCGACTAGCGGCGGCCTACGAGCAGTACTTC. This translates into CASSRRLAAAYEQYF.

The CDR3 loop reads CASSLAGTGELFF. CDR3 coding DNA: TGCGCCAGCAGCTTGGCCGGGACCGGGGAGCTGTTTTTT. The genes are TRBV5-1 and TRBJ2-2; D unresolved. This CDR3 has 13 amino acids. With 0 bases removed from V and 5 bases from J, the gap between germline ends came to 5 bases. CDR1 and CDR2 from the germline V gene are SGHRS and YFSETQ.

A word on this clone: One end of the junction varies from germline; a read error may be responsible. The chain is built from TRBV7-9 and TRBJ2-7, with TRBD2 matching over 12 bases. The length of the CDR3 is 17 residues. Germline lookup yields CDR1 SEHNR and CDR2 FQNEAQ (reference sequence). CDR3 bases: TGTTCCAGCAGCCTACACACACTAGCGGGGGGTGGGAACGAGCAGTACTTC. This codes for CSSSLHTLAGGGNEQYF.

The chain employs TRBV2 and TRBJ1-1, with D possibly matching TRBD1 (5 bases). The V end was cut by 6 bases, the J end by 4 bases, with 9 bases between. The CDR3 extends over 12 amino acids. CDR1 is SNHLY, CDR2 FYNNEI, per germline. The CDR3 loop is CASSSGGTEAFF. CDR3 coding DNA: TGTGCCAGCAGCTCGGGGGGCACTGAAGCTTTCTTT.

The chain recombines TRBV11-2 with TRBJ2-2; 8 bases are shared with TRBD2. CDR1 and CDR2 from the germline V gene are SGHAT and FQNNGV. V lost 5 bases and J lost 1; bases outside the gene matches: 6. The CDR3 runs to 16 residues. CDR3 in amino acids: CASSPRLAGNTGELFF. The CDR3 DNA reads TGTGCCAGCAGCCCCCGGCTAGCGGGGAACACCGGGGAGCTGTTTTTT. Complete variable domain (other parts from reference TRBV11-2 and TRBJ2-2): EAGVAQSPRYKIIEKRQSVAFWCNPISGHATLYWYQQILGQGPKLLIQFQNNGVVDDSQLPKDRFSAERLKGVDSTLKIQPAKLEDSAVYLCASSPRLAGNTGELFFGEGSRLTVL.

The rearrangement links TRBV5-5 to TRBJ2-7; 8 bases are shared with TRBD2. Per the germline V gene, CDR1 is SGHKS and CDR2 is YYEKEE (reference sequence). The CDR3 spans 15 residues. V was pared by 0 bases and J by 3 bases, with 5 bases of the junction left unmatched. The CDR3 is CASSLVVAGNYEQYF. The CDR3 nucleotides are TGTGCCAGCAGCTTGGTGGTAGCGGGGAACTACGAGCAGTACTTC.

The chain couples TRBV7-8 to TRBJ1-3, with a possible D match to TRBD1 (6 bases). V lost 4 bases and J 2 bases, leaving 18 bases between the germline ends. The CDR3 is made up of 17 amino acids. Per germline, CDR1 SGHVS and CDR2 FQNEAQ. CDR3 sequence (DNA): TGTGCCAGCAGCTCCCGCTACTCGGGACACACTGGAAACACCATATATTTT. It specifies CASSSRYSGHTGNTIYF.

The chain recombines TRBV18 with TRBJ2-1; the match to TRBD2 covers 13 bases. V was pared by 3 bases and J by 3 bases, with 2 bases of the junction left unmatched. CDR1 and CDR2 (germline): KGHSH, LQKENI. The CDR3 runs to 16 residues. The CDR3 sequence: CASSPWTSGGYNEQFF. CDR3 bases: TGTGCCAGCTCACCCTGGACTAGCGGGGGCTACAATGAGCAGTTCTTC. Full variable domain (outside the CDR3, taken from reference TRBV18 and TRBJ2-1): NAGVMQNPRHLVRRRGQEARLRCSPMKGHSHVYWYRQLPEEGLKFMVYLQKENIIDESGMPKERFSAEFPKEGPSILRIQQVVRGDSAAYFCASSPWTSGGYNEQFFGPGTRLTVL.

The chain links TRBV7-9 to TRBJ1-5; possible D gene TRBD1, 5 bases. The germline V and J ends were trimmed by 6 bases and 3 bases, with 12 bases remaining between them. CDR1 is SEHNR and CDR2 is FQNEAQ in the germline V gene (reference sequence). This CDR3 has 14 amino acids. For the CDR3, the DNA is TGTGCCAGCAGTGAATTAGGGGTCAATCAGCCCCAGCATTTT. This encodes CASSELGVNQPQHF. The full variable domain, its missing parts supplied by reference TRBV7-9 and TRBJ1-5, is DTGVSQNPRHKITKRGQNVTFRCDPISEHNRLYWYRQTLGQGPEFLTYFQNEAQLEKSRLLSDRFSAERPKGSFSTLEIQRTEQGDSAMYLCASSELGVNQPQHFGDGTRLSIL.

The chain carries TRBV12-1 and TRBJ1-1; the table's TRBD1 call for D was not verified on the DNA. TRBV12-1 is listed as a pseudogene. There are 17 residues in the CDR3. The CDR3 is CASSFRDRGVKNTEAFF. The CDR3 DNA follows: TGTGCCAGCAGCTTCCGGGACAGGGGGGTTAAAAACACTGAAGCTTTCTTT.

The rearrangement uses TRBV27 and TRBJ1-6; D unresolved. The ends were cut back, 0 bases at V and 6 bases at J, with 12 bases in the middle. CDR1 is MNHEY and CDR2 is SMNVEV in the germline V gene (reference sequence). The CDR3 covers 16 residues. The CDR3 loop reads CASSLSEGWANSPLHF. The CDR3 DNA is TGTGCCAGCAGTTTATCGGAGGGTTGGGCTAATTCACCCCTCCACTTT.

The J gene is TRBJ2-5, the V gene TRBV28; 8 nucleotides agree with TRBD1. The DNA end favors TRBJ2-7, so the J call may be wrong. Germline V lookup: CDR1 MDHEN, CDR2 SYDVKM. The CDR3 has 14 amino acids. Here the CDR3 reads CASTPAGGAGEQYF. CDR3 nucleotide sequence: TGTGCCAGCACTCCGGCAGGGGGCGCGGGCGAGCAGTACTTC.

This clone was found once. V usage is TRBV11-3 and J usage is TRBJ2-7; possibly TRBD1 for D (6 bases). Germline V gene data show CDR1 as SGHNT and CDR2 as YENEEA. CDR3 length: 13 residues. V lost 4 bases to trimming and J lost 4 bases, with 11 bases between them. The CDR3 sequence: CASSYNRDYEQYF. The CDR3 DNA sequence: TGTGCCAGCAGCTACAACAGGGATTACGAGCAGTACTTC.

The CDR3 nucleotides are TGTGCCAGCAGCATGAATGACAGGACCCGCGAGCAGTACTTC. This codes for CASSMNDRTREQYF. The V and J genes are TRBV7-3 and TRBJ2-7, with TRBD1 as a possible D gene (6 bases). Trimming took 5 bases from V and 6 from J, leaving 17 bases between them. The CDR3 is 14 amino acids. Germline assignment: CDR1 SGHTA and CDR2 FQGTGA.

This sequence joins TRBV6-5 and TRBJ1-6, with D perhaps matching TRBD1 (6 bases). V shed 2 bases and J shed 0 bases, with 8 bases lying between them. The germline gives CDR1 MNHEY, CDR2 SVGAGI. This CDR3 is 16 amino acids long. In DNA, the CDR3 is TGTGCCAGCAGTTACCAGGGGAGCTCCTATAATTCACCCCTCCACTTT. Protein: CASSYQGSSYNSPLHF.